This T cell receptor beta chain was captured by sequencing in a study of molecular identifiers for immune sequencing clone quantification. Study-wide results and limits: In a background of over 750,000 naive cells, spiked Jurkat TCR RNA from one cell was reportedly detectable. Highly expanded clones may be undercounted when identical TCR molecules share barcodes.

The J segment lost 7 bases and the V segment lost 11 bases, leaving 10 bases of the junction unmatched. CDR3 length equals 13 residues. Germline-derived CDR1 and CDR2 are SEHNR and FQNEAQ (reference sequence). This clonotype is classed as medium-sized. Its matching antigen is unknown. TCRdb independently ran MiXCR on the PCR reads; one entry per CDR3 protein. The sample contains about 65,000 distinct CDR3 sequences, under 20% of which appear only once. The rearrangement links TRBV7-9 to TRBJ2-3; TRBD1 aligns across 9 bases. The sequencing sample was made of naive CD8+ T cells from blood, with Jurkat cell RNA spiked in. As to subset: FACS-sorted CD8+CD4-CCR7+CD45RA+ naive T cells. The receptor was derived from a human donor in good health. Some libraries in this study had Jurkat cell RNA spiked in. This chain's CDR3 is CARQDRGENTQYF. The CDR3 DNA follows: TGTGCCCGCCAGGACAGGGGAGAAAATACGCAGTATTTT.